The present T cell receptor beta chain was sequenced within a study of identical twins. This clonotype has ten or more counts. Its antigen is not known. After template switching added a universal primer site, the resulting cDNA carried unique molecular identifiers. MiXCR, applied by TCRdb to the 5' RACE reads, yields one record per CDR3 protein. Of approximately 590,000 distinct CDR3 sequences in the sample, more than 9% are singletons; the top ten hold approximately 3%. CDR3 size: 15 residues. The study, taken as a whole, reports: Among beta out-of-frame sequences, excess sharing between twins appeared weaker. Fewer insertions marked abundant cord blood beta clonotypes; young adult naive trended weakly, memory not at all.

Separately, the same data were catalogued under a study of yellow fever vaccine responses in identical twins.

The TCR was taken from a young woman in good health. The sample comprised PBMCs. The chain is built from TRBV21-1 and TRBJ2-1; TRBD2, the D gene given by the table, was not confirmed from the DNA. TRBV21-1 is a recognized pseudogene. CDR3 region: CASSSVSGGANEQFF. DNA for the CDR3: TGTGCCAGCAGCAGTGTTAGCGGGGGGGCCAATGAGCAGTTCTTC.